In its sample, the clone carrying this T cell receptor beta chain was seen a few times. Its specificity is not known. The data derive from a study of vaccination effects on CD4 cells after COVID-19. General study results and limits: Pronounced clonal contraction occurred in clones induced by infection and by vaccine late after vaccination.

The ends were cut back, 2 bases at V and 6 bases at J, with 19 bases in the middle. CDR3 length: 16 residues. Germline assignment: CDR1 MDHEN and CDR2 SYDVKM. The assay was immunoSEQ multiplex PCR, and TCRdb's table has in-frame clones only and misses some. The table includes roughly 11,000 clones, approximately 69% detected once. Viral peptide pools were used in the ViraFEST assay to expand antigen-specific CD4+ T cells, and sequencing came afterward. Cells that had been cultured for 10 days were the source of isolated CD4+ T cells. This clonotype originated in a human donor who received a COVID-19 vaccine. This specimen was CD4+ T cells from PBMCs cultured with HCoV-229E spike peptides, taken before COVID-19 vaccination. The chain is built from TRBV28 and TRBJ1-2; D uncertain. The chain's CDR3 is CASSLGPTFPLDGYTF. CDR3 DNA sequence: TGTGCCAGCAGTTTAGGCCCGACTTTCCCTCTTGATGGCTACACCTTC.